This entry features one TCR beta chain sequence. These data belong to a study of blood T cell repertoires in COVID-19. Whole-study context: Specimens from acute and convalescent COVID-19 originated in the United States, Italy and Spain. Sources were T cells, B-cell-depleted T cells, or PBMCs; the material itself was cDNA or gDNA.

This table comes from immunoSEQ multiplex PCR, and its TCRdb copy is limited to in-frame clones, with some not included. Among 55,000 to 70,000 clones listed, more than 70% were seen once. V was pared by 6 bases and J by 6 bases, with 9 bases between. The CDR3 totals 12 residues. Material for sequencing was peripheral blood. The chain recombines TRBV12-3 or TRBV12-4 with TRBJ2-1, with TRBD1 as a possible D gene (6 bases). The sequence was collected from a man between 60 and 70 years old with active or convalescent COVID-19. The CDR3 coding sequence is TGTGCCAGCAGACAGGGACCCAATGAGCAGTTCTTC. It is translated as CASRQGPNEQFF.